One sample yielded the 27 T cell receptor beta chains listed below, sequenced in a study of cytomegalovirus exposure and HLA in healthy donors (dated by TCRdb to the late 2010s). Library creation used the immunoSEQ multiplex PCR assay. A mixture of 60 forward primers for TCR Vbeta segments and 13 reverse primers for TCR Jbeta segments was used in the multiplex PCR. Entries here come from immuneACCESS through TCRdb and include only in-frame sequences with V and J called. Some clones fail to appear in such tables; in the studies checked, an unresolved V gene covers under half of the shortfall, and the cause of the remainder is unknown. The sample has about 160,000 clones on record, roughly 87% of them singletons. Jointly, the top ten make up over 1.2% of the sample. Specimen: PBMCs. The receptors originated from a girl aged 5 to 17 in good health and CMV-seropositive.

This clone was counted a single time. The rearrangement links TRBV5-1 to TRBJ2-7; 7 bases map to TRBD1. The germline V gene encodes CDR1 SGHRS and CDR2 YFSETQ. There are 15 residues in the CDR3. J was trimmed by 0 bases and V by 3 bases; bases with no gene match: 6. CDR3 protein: CASSSTGLSSYEQYF. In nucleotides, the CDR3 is TGCGCCAGCAGCTCGACAGGGCTGAGCTCCTACGAGCAGTACTTC.

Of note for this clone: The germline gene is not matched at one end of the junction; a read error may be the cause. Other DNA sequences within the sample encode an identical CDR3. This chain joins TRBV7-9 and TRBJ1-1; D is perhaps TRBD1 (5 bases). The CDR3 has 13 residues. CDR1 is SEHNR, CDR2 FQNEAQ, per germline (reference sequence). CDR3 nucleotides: TGTGCCAGCAGCTTAGTGGCGGACACTGAGGCTTTCTTT. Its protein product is CASSLVADTEAFF.

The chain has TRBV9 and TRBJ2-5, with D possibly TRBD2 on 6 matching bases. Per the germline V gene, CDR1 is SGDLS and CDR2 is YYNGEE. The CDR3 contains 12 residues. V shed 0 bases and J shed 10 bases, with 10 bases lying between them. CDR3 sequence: CASSVGSGFQYF. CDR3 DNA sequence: TGTGCCAGCAGCGTAGGGAGCGGGTTCCAGTACTTC.

Written as DNA, the CDR3 is TGCGCCAGCAGCCAAGATGACAGCAATGAGCAGTTCTTC. Protein product: CASSQDDSNEQFF. The chain employs TRBV4-1 and TRBJ2-1, with D maybe TRBD1 (5 bases). Trimming took off 0 bases at V and 6 bases at J, with 6 bases between the two ends. The length of the CDR3 is 13 residues. CDR1 and CDR2 from the germline V gene are MGHRA and YSYEKL.

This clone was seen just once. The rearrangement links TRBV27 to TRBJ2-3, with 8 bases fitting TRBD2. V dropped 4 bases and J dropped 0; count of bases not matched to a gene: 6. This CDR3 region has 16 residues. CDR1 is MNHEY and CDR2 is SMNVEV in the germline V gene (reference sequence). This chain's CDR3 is CASSSRGGSSTDTQYF. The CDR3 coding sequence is TGTGCCAGCAGTTCTCGGGGGGGTTCTAGCACAGATACGCAGTATTTT.

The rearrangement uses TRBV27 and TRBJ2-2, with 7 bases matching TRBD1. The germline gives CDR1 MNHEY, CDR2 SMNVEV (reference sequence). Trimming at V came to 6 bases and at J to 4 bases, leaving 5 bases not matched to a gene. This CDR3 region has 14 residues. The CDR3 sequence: CASRKQGITGELFF. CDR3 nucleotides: TGTGCCAGCAGAAAACAGGGGATCACCGGGGAGCTGTTTTTT.

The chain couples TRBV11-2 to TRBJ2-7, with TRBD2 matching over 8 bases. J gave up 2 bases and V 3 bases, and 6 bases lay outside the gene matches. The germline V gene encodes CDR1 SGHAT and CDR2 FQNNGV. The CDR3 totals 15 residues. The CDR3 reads CASSFTSGGPYEQYF. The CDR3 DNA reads TGTGCCAGCAGCTTCACTAGCGGCGGCCCCTACGAGCAGTACTTC.

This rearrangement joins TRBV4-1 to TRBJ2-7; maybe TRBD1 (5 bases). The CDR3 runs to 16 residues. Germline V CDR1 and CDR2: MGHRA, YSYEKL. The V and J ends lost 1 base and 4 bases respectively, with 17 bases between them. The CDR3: CASSQAVGQRGYEQYF. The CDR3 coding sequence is TGCGCCAGCAGCCAAGCCGTAGGACAAAGAGGTTACGAGCAGTACTTC.

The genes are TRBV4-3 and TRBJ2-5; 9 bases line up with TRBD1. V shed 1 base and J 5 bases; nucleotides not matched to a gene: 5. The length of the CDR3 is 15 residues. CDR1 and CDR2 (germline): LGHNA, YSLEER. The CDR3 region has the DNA TGCGCCAGCAGCCAAGTACAGGGGGCGGGGGAGACCCAGTACTTC. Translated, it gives CASSQVQGAGETQYF.

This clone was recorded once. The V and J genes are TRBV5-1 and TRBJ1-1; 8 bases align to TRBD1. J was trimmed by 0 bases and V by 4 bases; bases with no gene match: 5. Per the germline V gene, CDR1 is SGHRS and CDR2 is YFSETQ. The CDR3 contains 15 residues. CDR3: CASSPRTGLNTEAFF. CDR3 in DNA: TGCGCCAGCAGCCCTCGGACAGGGTTGAACACTGAAGCTTTCTTT.

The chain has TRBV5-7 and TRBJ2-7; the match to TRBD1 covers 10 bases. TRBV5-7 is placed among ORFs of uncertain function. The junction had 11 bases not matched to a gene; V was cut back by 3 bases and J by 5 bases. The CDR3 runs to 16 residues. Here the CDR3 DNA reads TGTGCCAGCAGCTACGGGCACCGGGACAGGGGCCACGAGCAGTACTTC. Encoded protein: CASSYGHRDRGHEQYF.

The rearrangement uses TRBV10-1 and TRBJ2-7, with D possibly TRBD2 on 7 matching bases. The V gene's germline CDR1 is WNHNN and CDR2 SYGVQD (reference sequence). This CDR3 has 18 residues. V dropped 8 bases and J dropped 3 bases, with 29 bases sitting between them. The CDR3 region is CASSQGTSWTRGYYEQYF. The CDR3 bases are TGCGCCAGCTCCCAAGGCACGAGCTGGACTAGGGGGTACTACGAGCAGTACTTC.

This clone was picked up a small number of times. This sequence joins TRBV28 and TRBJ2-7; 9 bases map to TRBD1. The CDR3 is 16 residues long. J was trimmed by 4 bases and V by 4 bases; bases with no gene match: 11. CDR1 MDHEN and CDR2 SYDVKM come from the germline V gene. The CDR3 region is CASSYLIGQGTYEQYF. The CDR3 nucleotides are TGTGCCAGCAGTTACCTAATAGGACAGGGGACTTACGAGCAGTACTTC.

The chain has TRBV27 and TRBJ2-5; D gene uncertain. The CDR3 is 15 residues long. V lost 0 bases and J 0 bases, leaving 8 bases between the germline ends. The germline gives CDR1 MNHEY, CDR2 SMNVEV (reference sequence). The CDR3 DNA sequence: TGTGCCAGCAGTTTATCCATAGAGTACCAAGAGACCCAGTACTTC. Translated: CASSLSIEYQETQYF.

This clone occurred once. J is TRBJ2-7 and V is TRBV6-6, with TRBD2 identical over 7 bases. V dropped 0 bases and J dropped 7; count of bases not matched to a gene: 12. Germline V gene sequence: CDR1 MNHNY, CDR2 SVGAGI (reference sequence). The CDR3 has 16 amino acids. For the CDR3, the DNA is TGTGCCAGCAGTTACTCCTGGGGGGGTCCGGCGGGAGAGCAGTACTTC. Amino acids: CASSYSWGGPAGEQYF.

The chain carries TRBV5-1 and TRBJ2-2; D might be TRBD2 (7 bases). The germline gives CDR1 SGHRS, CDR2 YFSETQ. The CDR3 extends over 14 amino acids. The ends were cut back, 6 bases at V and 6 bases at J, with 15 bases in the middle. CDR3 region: CASTLRGAAGELFF. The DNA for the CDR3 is TGCGCCAGCACCCTCCGGGGGGCCGCCGGGGAGCTGTTTTTT.

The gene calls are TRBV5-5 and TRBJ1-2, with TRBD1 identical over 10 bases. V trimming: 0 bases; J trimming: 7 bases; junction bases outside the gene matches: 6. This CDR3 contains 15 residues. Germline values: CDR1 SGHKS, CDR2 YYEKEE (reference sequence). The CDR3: CASSLGGRDRGGYTF. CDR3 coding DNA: TGTGCCAGCAGCTTGGGAGGTCGGGACAGGGGTGGCTACACCTTC. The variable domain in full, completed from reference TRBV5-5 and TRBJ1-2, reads DAGVTQSPTHLIKTRGQQVTLRCSPISGHKSVSWYQQVLGQGPQFIFQYYEKEERGRGNFPDRFSARQFPNYSSELNVNALLLGDSALYLCASSLGGRDRGGYTFGSGTRLTVV.

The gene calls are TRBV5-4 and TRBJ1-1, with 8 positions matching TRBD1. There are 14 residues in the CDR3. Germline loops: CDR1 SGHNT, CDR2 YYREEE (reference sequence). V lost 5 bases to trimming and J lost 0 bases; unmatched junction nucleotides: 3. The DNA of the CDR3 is TGTGCCAGCAGGCGGACAGGGATGAACACTGAAGCTTTCTTT. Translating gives CASRRTGMNTEAFF.

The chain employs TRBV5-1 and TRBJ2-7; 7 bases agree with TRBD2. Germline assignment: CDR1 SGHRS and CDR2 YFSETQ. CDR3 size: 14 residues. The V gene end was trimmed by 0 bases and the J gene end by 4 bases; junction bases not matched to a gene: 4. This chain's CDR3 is CASSLAGGSYEQYF. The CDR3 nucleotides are TGCGCCAGCAGCTTGGCGGGGGGATCGTACGAGCAGTACTTC.

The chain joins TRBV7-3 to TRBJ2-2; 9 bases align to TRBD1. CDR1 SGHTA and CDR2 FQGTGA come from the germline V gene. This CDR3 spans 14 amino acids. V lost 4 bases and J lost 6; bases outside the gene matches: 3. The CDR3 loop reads CASSWTGASGELFF. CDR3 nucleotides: TGTGCCAGCAGCTGGACAGGGGCTTCCGGGGAGCTGTTTTTT.

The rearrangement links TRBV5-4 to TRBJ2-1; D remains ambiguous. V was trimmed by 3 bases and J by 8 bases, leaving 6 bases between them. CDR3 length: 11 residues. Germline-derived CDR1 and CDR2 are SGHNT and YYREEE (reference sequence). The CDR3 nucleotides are TGTGCCAGCAGCTCCCAGGATGAGCAGTTCTTC. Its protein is CASSSQDEQFF.

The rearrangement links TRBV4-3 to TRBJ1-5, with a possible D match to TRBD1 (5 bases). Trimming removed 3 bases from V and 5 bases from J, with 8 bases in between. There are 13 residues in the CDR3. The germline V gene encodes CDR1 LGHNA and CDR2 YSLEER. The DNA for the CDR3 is TGCGCCAGCAGCCAGCAGGGCGATCAGCCCCAGCATTTT. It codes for CASSQQGDQPQHF.

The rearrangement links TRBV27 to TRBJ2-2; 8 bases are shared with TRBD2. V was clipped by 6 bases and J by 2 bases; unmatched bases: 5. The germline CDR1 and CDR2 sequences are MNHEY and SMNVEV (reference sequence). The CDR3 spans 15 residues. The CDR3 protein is CASRVGTRNTGELFF. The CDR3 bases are TGTGCCAGCAGGGTCGGGACTAGAAACACCGGGGAGCTGTTTTTT.

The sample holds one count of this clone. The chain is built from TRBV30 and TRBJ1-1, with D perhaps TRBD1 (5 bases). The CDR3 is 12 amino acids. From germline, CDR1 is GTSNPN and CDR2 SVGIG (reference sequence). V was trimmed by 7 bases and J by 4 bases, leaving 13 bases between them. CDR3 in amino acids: CALYLGGTEAFF. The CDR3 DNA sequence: TGTGCCTTATACCTGGGGGGCACTGAAGCTTTCTTT.

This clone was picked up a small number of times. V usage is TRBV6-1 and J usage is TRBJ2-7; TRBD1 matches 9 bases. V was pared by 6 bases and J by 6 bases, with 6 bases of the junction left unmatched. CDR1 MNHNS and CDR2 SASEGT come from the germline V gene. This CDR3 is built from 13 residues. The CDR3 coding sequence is TGTGCCAGCAGGAGGGACAGGGAAGGCGAGCAGTACTTC. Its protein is CASRRDREGEQYF.

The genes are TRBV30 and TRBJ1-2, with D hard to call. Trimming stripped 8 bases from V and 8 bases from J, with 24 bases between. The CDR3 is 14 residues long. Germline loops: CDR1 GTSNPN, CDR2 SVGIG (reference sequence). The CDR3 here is CAQGIGESVGGYTF. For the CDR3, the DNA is TGTGCCCAAGGAATCGGGGAATCGGTTGGGGGCTACACCTTC.

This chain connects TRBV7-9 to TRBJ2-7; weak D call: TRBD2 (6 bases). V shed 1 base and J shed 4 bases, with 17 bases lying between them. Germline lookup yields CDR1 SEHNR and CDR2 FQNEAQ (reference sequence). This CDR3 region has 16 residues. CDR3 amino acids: CASSLDSGGRVYEQYF. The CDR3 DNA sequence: TGTGCCAGCAGCTTAGATTCCGGGGGTCGGGTGTACGAGCAGTACTTC.